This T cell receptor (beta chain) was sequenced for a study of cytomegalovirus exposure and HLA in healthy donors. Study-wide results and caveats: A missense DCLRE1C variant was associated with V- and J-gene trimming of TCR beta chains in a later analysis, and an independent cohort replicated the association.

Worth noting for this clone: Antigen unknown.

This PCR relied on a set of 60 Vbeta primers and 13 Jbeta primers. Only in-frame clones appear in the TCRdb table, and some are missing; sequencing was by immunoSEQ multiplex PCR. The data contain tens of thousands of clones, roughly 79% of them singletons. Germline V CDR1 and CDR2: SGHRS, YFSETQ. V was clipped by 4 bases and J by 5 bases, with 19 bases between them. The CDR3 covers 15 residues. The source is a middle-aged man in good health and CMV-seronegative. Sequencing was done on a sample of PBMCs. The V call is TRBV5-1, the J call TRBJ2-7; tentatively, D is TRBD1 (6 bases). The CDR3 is CASSQGPSVGDEQYF. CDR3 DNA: TGCGCCAGCAGCCAGGGGCCCTCGGTCGGGGACGAGCAGTACTTC.